Presented here are 8 T cell receptor beta chains from one specimen sequenced in a study of cytomegalovirus exposure and HLA in healthy donors (dated by TCRdb to about 2017). Libraries were built with the immunoSEQ multiplex PCR assay. TCRdb limited this immuneACCESS table to in-frame rearrangements with V and J called. A share of clones is missing; checked studies link under half to unresolved V genes, and the rest is unexplained. The sample yields about 140,000 clones; just over 85% were counted once. The ten largest clonotypes hold approximately 7.5% of the sample. Sequences were obtained from PBMCs. All receptors come from a young woman in good health and CMV-seropositive.

The V call is TRBV7-9, the J call TRBJ2-3; D might be TRBD2 (5 bases). The CDR3 has 15 amino acids. Trimming removed 0 bases at V and 5 bases at J, with 12 bases between. Germline V lookup: CDR1 SEHNR, CDR2 FQNEAQ (reference sequence). The CDR3 sequence is CASSLALAIGDTQYF. In DNA form, the CDR3 reads TGTGCCAGCAGCTTAGCTCTAGCTATAGGAGATACGCAGTATTTT.

V usage is TRBV6-5 and J usage is TRBJ1-2, with D unresolved. Trimming took off 9 bases at V and 1 base at J, with 9 bases between the two ends. The CDR3 sequence is 12 residues long. Germline CDR1 MNHEY, CDR2 SVGAGI. The CDR3 here is CASGRSNYGYTF. For the CDR3, the DNA is TGTGCCAGTGGTCGGAGTAACTATGGCTACACCTTC.

As regards this clone: At one end the junction does not follow the germline gene, possibly because of a read error. The V call is TRBV7-7, the J call TRBJ2-5; 7 positions agree with TRBD1. Germline V gene sequence: CDR1 SSHAT, CDR2 FNYEAQ (reference sequence). The CDR3 loop spans 13 amino acids. CDR3 in DNA: TGTGCTAGCAGCCCCGGGACAGAAGAGACCCAGTACTTC. Translating gives CASSPGTEETQYF.

V and J are TRBV28 and TRBJ2-2; D gene ambiguous. Trimming left V 3 bases short and J 10 bases short, with 18 bases between. The germline V gene has CDR1 MDHEN and CDR2 SYDVKM. The CDR3 length is 15 residues. CDR3 loop: CASSFPRSGNEELFF. CDR3 nucleotide sequence: TGTGCCAGCAGTTTTCCTAGATCGGGTAACGAGGAGCTGTTTTTT.

V is TRBV2 and J is TRBJ1-5, with TRBD1 matching over 7 bases. The germline V gene encodes CDR1 SNHLY and CDR2 FYNNEI. The CDR3 spans 15 residues. J was trimmed by 0 bases and V by 5 bases; bases with no gene match: 4. This CDR3 is CASSLGQLSNQPQHF. In DNA, the CDR3 is TGTGCCAGCAGTCTGGGACAGCTTAGCAATCAGCCCCAGCATTTT.

This clone was found once. V gene TRBV5-8 combines with J gene TRBJ2-3, with TRBD2 identical over 8 bases. The CDR3 loop spans 16 amino acids. The ends lost 4 bases at V and 0 bases at J; junction bases unmatched: 7. Germline assignment: CDR1 SGHTS and CDR2 YDEGEE. This CDR3 reads CASSLVAGSSTDTQYF. The CDR3 DNA reads TGTGCCAGCAGCCTTGTAGCGGGGAGCAGCACAGATACGCAGTATTTT.

J is TRBJ1-4 and V is TRBV4-3; D is ambiguous. The length of the CDR3 is 16 residues. Germline V gene data show CDR1 as LGHNA and CDR2 as YSLEER. Trimming took 4 bases from V and 3 from J, leaving 15 bases between them. This CDR3 is CASSRLPGKANEKLFF. The CDR3 DNA reads as TGCGCCAGCAGCCGCCTACCGGGGAAGGCTAATGAAAAACTGTTTTTT.

The V call is TRBV28, the J call TRBJ2-1; 9 bases match TRBD2. This CDR3 spans 15 amino acids. Unmatched junction bases numbered 4, after V lost 4 bases and J lost 3 bases. Germline V gives CDR1 MDHEN, CDR2 SYDVKM. The DNA of the CDR3 is TGTGCCAGCAGTTCAGGCGGGAGGGACTACAATGAGCAGTTCTTC. Translation: CASSSGGRDYNEQFF. The full variable domain, completed using reference TRBV28 and TRBJ2-1, is DVKVTQSSRYLVKRTGEKVFLECVQDMDHENMFWYRQDPGLGLRLIYFSYDVKMKEKGDIPEGYSVSREKKERFSLILESASTNQTSMYLCASSSGGRDYNEQFFGPGTRLTVL.